These 31 T cell receptor beta chains were sequenced from one sample in a study of beta chain features in type 1 diabetes. Every bit of the isolated RNA underwent reverse transcription, so sequencing read expressed TCRB transcripts. Repertoires were generated with immunoSEQ multiplex PCR, while TCRdb's copy carries only in-frame clones and drops some. The repertoire has 200,000 to 250,000 clones, 11% to 15% of them found once; the top ten carry approximately 0.024%. The sequencing input was naive CD4+ T cells from blood. These receptors were obtained from a woman aged 40 to 50 in good health.

This clone was counted only a few times. The J gene is TRBJ1-2, the V gene TRBV7-2, with 7 bases that match TRBD1. From germline, CDR1 is SGHTA and CDR2 FQGNSA. The CDR3 is made up of 18 amino acids. Losses at the gene ends were 0 bases for V and 6 bases for J; bases not matched to a gene: 16. The CDR3 loop is CASSLARGQGGAGHGYTF. The CDR3 nucleotides read TGTGCCAGCAGCTTAGCGCGGGGCCAAGGGGGCGCCGGACATGGCTACACCTTC.

The CDR3 region is CASSYGGSAYGYTF. The CDR3 DNA follows: TGTGCCAGCAGTTACGGAGGGTCCGCCTATGGCTACACCTTC. The chain has TRBV6-5 and TRBJ1-2, with D hard to call. This CDR3 is built from 14 residues. Germline V gene lookup returns CDR1 MNHEY and CDR2 SVGAGI. V was pared by 2 bases and J by 4 bases, with 11 bases between.

Only a few counts were recorded for this clone. J is TRBJ2-3 and V is TRBV29-1; 8 bases agree with TRBD2. Germline CDR1 is SQVTM and CDR2 is ANQGSEA. V was clipped by 7 bases and J by 2 bases; unmatched bases: 8. CDR3 length: 14 residues. The CDR3 DNA is TGCAGCGGCAGGACTAGCCGAATCACAGATACGCAGTATTTT. Protein product: CSGRTSRITDTQYF.

A few counts support this clone. The rearrangement uses TRBV2 and TRBJ1-5, with a weak D call TRBD1 (6 bases). This CDR3 contains 12 residues. V was clipped by 8 bases and J by 4 bases, with 9 bases between them. Germline V gene data show CDR1 as SNHLY and CDR2 as FYNNEI. CDR3 in DNA: TGTGCCAGCCACCAGGGGAATCAGCCCCAGCATTTT. It is translated as CASHQGNQPQHF.

This clone has a handful of counts. The chain has TRBV6-5 and TRBJ1-1, with 9 positions matching TRBD1. Losses at the gene ends were 2 bases for V and 7 bases for J; bases not matched to a gene: 5. The CDR3 spans 14 residues. Germline V gene sequence: CDR1 MNHEY, CDR2 SVGAGI. The CDR3: CASSYGTGKGEAFF. The CDR3, as DNA: TGTGCCAGCAGTTACGGGACAGGGAAGGGTGAAGCTTTCTTT.

This clone occurred a few times. The chain joins TRBV6-1 to TRBJ1-5; D is perhaps TRBD1 (5 bases). This CDR3 is built from 14 residues. Per the germline V gene, CDR1 is MNHNS and CDR2 is SASEGT. The V gene lost 10 bases and the J gene lost 7 bases, with 20 bases spanning the gap. The CDR3 DNA is TGTGCCACCAGGTGGACCCGGGGGGAACAGCCCCAGCATTTT. Its protein product is CATRWTRGEQPQHF.

The chain combines TRBV21-1 with TRBJ1-1; TRBD1 is taken as the D call from the table, unchecked against the DNA. TRBV21-1 is a recognized pseudogene. CDR3 length equals 13 residues. The CDR3 is CASSRTGALEAFF. CDR3 bases: TGTGCCAGCAGCCGGACAGGGGCTCTTGAAGCTTTCTTT.

Only a few counts were recorded for this clone. V usage is TRBV6-6 and J usage is TRBJ2-6; 7 nucleotides match TRBD1. Germline values: CDR1 MNHNY, CDR2 SVGAGI (reference sequence). The CDR3 has 15 amino acids. V was clipped by 5 bases and J by 2 bases; unmatched bases: 3. The CDR3 is CASSTQGAGANVLTF. The CDR3 nucleotides read TGTGCCAGCAGTACCCAGGGGGCTGGGGCCAACGTCCTGACTTTC.

The chain couples TRBV6-6 to TRBJ2-2, with D perhaps matching TRBD1 (5 bases). CDR3 length equals 13 residues. Deletions cut 7 bases from V and 2 bases from J, with 8 bases between. Germline V gene sequence: CDR1 MNHNY, CDR2 SVGAGI (reference sequence). CDR3 sequence: CASTQGNTGELFF. In DNA, the CDR3 is TGTGCCAGCACGCAGGGTAACACCGGGGAGCTGTTTTTT.

This chain uses TRBV6-5 with TRBJ2-7; no clear D gene. V shed 4 bases and J shed 0 bases, with 13 bases lying between them. Germline-derived CDR1 and CDR2 are MNHEY and SVGAGI. The CDR3 has 15 residues. CDR3 region: CASSSRVPYSYEQYF. CDR3 DNA: TGTGCCAGCAGTTCCCGTGTACCCTACTCCTACGAGCAGTACTTC.

V usage is TRBV27 and J usage is TRBJ2-3; no firm D call. The CDR3 is 14 amino acids. The germline CDR1 and CDR2 sequences are MNHEY and SMNVEV (reference sequence). Trimming took 1 base from V and 2 from J, leaving 7 bases between them. CDR3 amino acids: CASSLYSFTDTQYF. For the CDR3, the DNA is TGTGCCAGCAGTTTATACAGCTTCACAGATACGCAGTATTTT.

This sequence joins TRBV6-1 and TRBJ1-5; 7 positions agree with TRBD1. The trim removed 6 bases at V and 0 bases at J, leaving 2 bases unmatched. Germline CDR1 and CDR2: MNHNS and SASEGT. The CDR3 extends over 14 amino acids. The DNA for the CDR3 is TGTGCCAGCAGGGGGACAGTTAGCAATCAGCCCCAGCATTTT. This translates into CASRGTVSNQPQHF.

The CDR3 DNA is TGTGCCAGCAGTTCCTACTGGGGGACAGGAAACTACGAGCAGTACTTC. This encodes CASSSYWGTGNYEQYF. The chain couples TRBV27 to TRBJ2-7; 8 positions agree with TRBD1. The CDR3 covers 16 residues. CDR1 and CDR2 (germline): MNHEY, SMNVEV (reference sequence). After removal of 4 bases from V and 3 bases from J, the junction contained 11 bases not matched to a gene.

The chain has TRBV4-1 and TRBJ2-5, with 7 bases identical to TRBD2. The DNA end favors TRBJ2-7, so the J call may be wrong. This CDR3 contains 14 residues. The germline V gene encodes CDR1 MGHRA and CDR2 YSYEKL. The CDR3 protein is CANPPELAAYEQYF. DNA of the CDR3: TGCGCCAACCCTCCGGAGCTAGCGGCCTACGAGCAGTACTTC.

This clone was seen only a few times. The chain's CDR3 is CASSRNSGINTEAFF. The DNA for the CDR3 is TGTGCCAGCAGTCGGAACAGCGGCATCAACACTGAAGCTTTCTTT. V and J are TRBV5-4 and TRBJ1-1; D is unresolved. Trimming left V 5 bases short and J 2 bases short, with 16 bases between. CDR1 and CDR2 from the germline V gene are SGHNT and YYREEE (reference sequence). This CDR3 spans 15 amino acids. Looking up the rest from reference TRBV5-4 and TRBJ1-1 gives the full variable domain: ETGVTQSPTHLIKTRGQQVTLRCSSQSGHNTVSWYQQALGQGPQFIFQYYREEENGRGNFPPRFSGLQFPNYSSELNVNALELDDSALYLCASSRNSGINTEAFFGQGTRLTVV.

V and J are TRBV28 and TRBJ2-5; maybe TRBD1 (6 bases). Trimming shortened V by 4 bases and J by 5 bases, and 17 bases separated the two germline ends. CDR3 length equals 15 residues. Germline CDR1 MDHEN, CDR2 SYDVKM. CDR3: CASSSPGASKETQYF. CDR3 nucleotides: TGTGCCAGCAGTTCTCCAGGGGCGAGCAAGGAGACCCAGTACTTC.

The chain combines TRBV7-9 with TRBJ1-2; 9 nucleotides line up with TRBD1. CDR1 SEHNR and CDR2 FQNEAQ come from the germline V gene (reference sequence). The length of the CDR3 is 14 residues. V lost 3 bases and J lost 8; bases outside the gene matches: 7. CDR3 sequence reads: CASSFYTGGLGYTF. As DNA, the CDR3 is TGTGCCAGCAGCTTCTACACAGGGGGCTTAGGCTACACCTTC.

This chain links TRBV11-3 with TRBJ2-6; D possibly corresponds to TRBD2 (6 bases). This CDR3 comprises 18 residues. V lost 6 bases, J lost 2 bases, and 20 bases lay in between. Germline V gives CDR1 SGHNT, CDR2 YENEEA. CDR3 residues: CASSPGTGRTTGANVLTF. CDR3 sequence (DNA): TGTGCCAGCAGTCCCGGGACTGGGAGGACCACTGGGGCCAACGTCCTGACTTTC.

This clone was seen a handful of times. The chain links TRBV27 to TRBJ2-7; 9 bases fit TRBD1. CDR1 is MNHEY and CDR2 is SMNVEV in the germline V gene (reference sequence). The V and J ends lost 2 bases and 6 bases, in that order; junction bases with no gene match: 8. This CDR3 region has 15 residues. The CDR3 bases are TGTGCCAGCAGTTTACCTGGGACAGGGACGTCCGAGCAGTACTTC. Its protein is CASSLPGTGTSEQYF.

J is TRBJ2-1 and V is TRBV27; D unresolved. Germline values: CDR1 MNHEY, CDR2 SMNVEV (reference sequence). Trimming shortened V by 0 bases and J by 7 bases, and 13 bases separated the two germline ends. The CDR3 runs to 15 residues. The CDR3 bases are TGTGCCAGCAGTTTATCCCAGGTATTCGGTAATGAGCAGTTCTTC. Translation gives CASSLSQVFGNEQFF.

In its sample, this clone was seen many times. V and J are TRBV7-2 and TRBJ2-5; D gene ambiguous. V lost 0 bases and J 5 bases, leaving 7 bases between the germline ends. The CDR3 has 13 residues. The germline V gene has CDR1 SGHTA and CDR2 FQGNSA. The CDR3 spells CASSLAVGETQYF. CDR3 nucleotides: TGTGCCAGCAGCTTAGCGGTCGGGGAGACCCAGTACTTC.

This chain connects TRBV10-3 to TRBJ1-5; 9 nucleotides align to TRBD1. Trimming took 0 bases from V and 11 from J; bases not matched to a gene: 11. CDR3 length equals 16 residues. The V gene's germline CDR1 is ENHRY and CDR2 SYGVKD. CDR3 protein: CAISESRGQGPASQHF. In DNA, the CDR3 is TGTGCCATCAGTGAGTCGAGGGGACAGGGCCCCGCGTCCCAGCATTTT.

The V call is TRBV29-1, the J call TRBJ1-5, with 9 bases matching TRBD1. The CDR3 covers 14 residues. The germline V gene has CDR1 SQVTM and CDR2 ANQGSEA. V was clipped by 5 bases and J by 3 bases; unmatched bases: 5. The CDR3 reads CSVTGQGPNQPQHF. In nucleotides, the CDR3 is TGCAGCGTTACCGGACAGGGGCCCAATCAGCCCCAGCATTTT.

This chain connects TRBV18 to TRBJ2-3, with 14 bases that match TRBD2. Germline CDR1 and CDR2: KGHSH and LQKENI. Losses at the gene ends were 0 bases for V and 4 bases for J; bases not matched to a gene: 3. The CDR3 runs to 17 residues. In nucleotides, the CDR3 is TGTGCCAGCTCACCACCGACTAGCGGGGGGGCGTCAGATACGCAGTATTTT. Protein: CASSPPTSGGASDTQYF. Full variable domain (remainder filled in from reference TRBV18 and TRBJ2-3): NAGVMQNPRHLVRRRGQEARLRCSPMKGHSHVYWYRQLPEEGLKFMVYLQKENIIDESGMPKERFSAEFPKEGPSILRIQQVVRGDSAAYFCASSPPTSGGASDTQYFGPGTRLTVL.

This clone was seen a handful of times. The chain is built from TRBV4-3 and TRBJ2-1; D might be TRBD1 (6 bases). Germline CDR1 reads LGHNA; CDR2 reads YSLEER. Trimming took off 4 bases at V and 12 bases at J, with 25 bases between the two ends. The CDR3 has 16 residues. Here the CDR3 reads CASSRTPGQGGWGQFF. CDR3 coding DNA: TGCGCCAGCAGCCGCACCCCGGGACAAGGGGGATGGGGGCAGTTCTTC.

The V call is TRBV7-9, the J call TRBJ2-7, with a tentative D call TRBD1 (6 bases). This CDR3 spans 14 amino acids. Germline assignment: CDR1 SEHNR and CDR2 FQNEAQ (reference sequence). Trimming cost V 2 bases and J 6 bases, with 14 bases left between them. CDR3 protein: CASSLLGAPGEQYF. In DNA form, the CDR3 reads TGTGCCAGCAGCTTACTGGGGGCGCCGGGCGAGCAGTACTTC.

The chain links TRBV15 to TRBJ2-7; 8 bases map to TRBD1. V lost 3 bases to trimming and J lost 3 bases; unmatched junction nucleotides: 7. This CDR3 comprises 15 residues. Germline V lookup: CDR1 LNHNV, CDR2 YYDKDF (reference sequence). The CDR3 DNA is TGTGCCACCAGCAGTAGGACAGGGAGCGGCTACGAGCAGTACTTC. Its translation: CATSSRTGSGYEQYF. The entire variable domain, with the rest obtained from reference TRBV15 and TRBJ2-7, is as follows: DAMVIQNPRYQVTQFGKPVTLSCSQTLNHNVMYWYQQKSSQAPKLLFHYYDKDFNNEADTPDNFQSRRPNTSFCFLDIRSPGLGDTAMYLCATSSRTGSGYEQYFGPGTRLTVT.

This clone came up a few times. The rearrangement links TRBV2 to TRBJ1-2, with 12 bases lining up with TRBD1. The V segment lost 4 bases and the J segment 4 bases; nucleotides outside the gene matches: 4. Germline V gene data show CDR1 as SNHLY and CDR2 as FYNNEI. CDR3 length: 15 residues. The CDR3 bases are TGTGCCAGCAGTGGGGACAGGGGGCAGGTCTATGGCTACACCTTC. This translates into CASSGDRGQVYGYTF.

The chain employs TRBV7-9 and TRBJ2-3, with TRBD2 as a possible D gene (7 bases). The germline gives CDR1 SEHNR, CDR2 FQNEAQ (reference sequence). This CDR3 is 17 amino acids long. The V end was cut by 5 bases, the J end by 4 bases, with 22 bases between. The chain's CDR3 is CASSKGGFGLVADTQYF. Here the CDR3 DNA reads TGTGCCAGCAGCAAAGGGGGGTTCGGACTAGTCGCAGATACGCAGTATTTT.

Only a few counts were recorded for this clone. V gene TRBV7-2 combines with J gene TRBJ2-3; D not resolved. The CDR3 covers 14 residues. V dropped 10 bases and J dropped 5 bases, with 19 bases sitting between them. Germline V gene data show CDR1 as SGHTA and CDR2 as FQGNSA. The CDR3 spells CATKPPPAGDTQYF. The CDR3 region has the DNA TGTGCCACCAAACCCCCCCCAGCAGGAGATACGCAGTATTTT. Full variable domain (outside the CDR3, taken from reference TRBV7-2 and TRBJ2-3): GAGVSQSPSNKVTEKGKDVELRCDPISGHTALYWYRQSLGQGLEFLIYFQGNSAPDKSGLPSDRFSAERTGGSVSTLTIQRTQQEDSAVYLCATKPPPAGDTQYFGPGTRLTVL.

This clone was counted only a few times. The chain has TRBV29-1 and TRBJ1-1, with 11 bases fitting TRBD1. CDR1 and CDR2 (germline): SQVTM, ANQGSEA. The CDR3 extends over 15 amino acids. The trim removed 6 bases at V and 1 base at J, leaving 7 bases unmatched. The CDR3 spells CSVVGQGAKNTEAFF. In DNA form, the CDR3 reads TGCAGCGTCGTAGGACAGGGGGCAAAGAACACTGAAGCTTTCTTT. Complete variable domain (other parts from reference TRBV29-1 and TRBJ1-1): SAVISQKPSRDICQRGTSLTIQCQVDSQVTMMFWYRQQPGQSLTLIATANQGSEATYESGFVIDKFPISRPNLTFSTLTVSNMSPEDSSIYLCSVVGQGAKNTEAFFGQGTRLTVV.